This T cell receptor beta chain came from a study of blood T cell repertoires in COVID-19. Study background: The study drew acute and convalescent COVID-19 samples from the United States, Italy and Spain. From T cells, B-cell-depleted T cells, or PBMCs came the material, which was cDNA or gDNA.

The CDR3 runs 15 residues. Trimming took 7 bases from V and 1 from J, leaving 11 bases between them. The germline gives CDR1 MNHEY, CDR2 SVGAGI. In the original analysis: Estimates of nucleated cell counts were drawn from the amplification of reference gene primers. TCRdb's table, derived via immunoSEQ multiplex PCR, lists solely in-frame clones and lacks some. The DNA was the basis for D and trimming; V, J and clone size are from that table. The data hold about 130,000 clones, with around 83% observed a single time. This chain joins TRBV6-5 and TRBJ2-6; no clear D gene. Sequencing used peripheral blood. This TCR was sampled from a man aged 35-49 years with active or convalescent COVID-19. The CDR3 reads CASISLHSGANVLTF. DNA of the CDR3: TGTGCCAGCATAAGCCTCCATTCTGGGGCCAACGTCCTGACTTTC.